The present entry profiles one T cell receptor beta chain with its context. Its antigen is unknown. This sample was included in a study of CXCR3-negative and CXCR3-positive naive CD8 T cells. Study-level information: Summed over all libraries, TRB reads came to around 140 million, with about 1.5 +/- 0.3 million per library. Findings and caveats of the study: The TRB CDR3s that CXCR3-positive naive cells carried were more hydrophobic than those of CXCR3-negative naive cells.

Each TRB cDNA library was prepared by 5' RACE (with UMI labels). TCRdb reworked the 5' RACE reads into one entry per CDR3 protein, no DNA. This sample contains about 150,000 distinct CDR3 sequences. Sorting was done in triplicate for each CD8+ T cell subset (about 300,000 cells each). Naive CD8+ T cells carried a CD45RO-CCR7+CD27+CD95- phenotype. This CDR3 is built from 16 residues. The TCR comes from a human donor in good health. Some clones in this sample may be carry-over from other donors' samples. Sequencing input: naive CXCR3+ CD8+ T cells from blood. Subset denoted: CD45RO-CCR7+CD27+CD95- naive CD8+ T cells expressing CXCR3 (TNR3+). The chain combines TRBV21-1 with TRBJ1-2; as DNA is missing, the TRBD1 call by TCRdb cannot be tested. TRBV21-1 is annotated as a pseudogene. CDR3: CASSKLRTDENYGYTF.